The clone carrying this T cell receptor beta chain was found once. This specimen belongs to a study of T cells in localized non-small cell lung cancer. Germline CDR1 SGHTA, CDR2 FQGTGA. This CDR3 contains 14 residues. V was trimmed by 5 bases and J by 6 bases, leaving 11 bases between them. Using immunoSEQ multiplex PCR, the repertoire was profiled, and TCRdb retains in-frame clones only, with some absent. The sample has over 30,000 clones; over 75% are singletons. The clonotype comes from a woman aged 40-70 years with stage I lung adenocarcinoma. The material was peripheral blood, obtained before any cancer treatment. J is TRBJ1-6 and V is TRBV7-3; D may be TRBD1 (6 bases). In nucleotides, the CDR3 is TGTGCCAGCAGCGCCGGGACATTTAATTCACCCCTCCACTTT. It translates to CASSAGTFNSPLHF.